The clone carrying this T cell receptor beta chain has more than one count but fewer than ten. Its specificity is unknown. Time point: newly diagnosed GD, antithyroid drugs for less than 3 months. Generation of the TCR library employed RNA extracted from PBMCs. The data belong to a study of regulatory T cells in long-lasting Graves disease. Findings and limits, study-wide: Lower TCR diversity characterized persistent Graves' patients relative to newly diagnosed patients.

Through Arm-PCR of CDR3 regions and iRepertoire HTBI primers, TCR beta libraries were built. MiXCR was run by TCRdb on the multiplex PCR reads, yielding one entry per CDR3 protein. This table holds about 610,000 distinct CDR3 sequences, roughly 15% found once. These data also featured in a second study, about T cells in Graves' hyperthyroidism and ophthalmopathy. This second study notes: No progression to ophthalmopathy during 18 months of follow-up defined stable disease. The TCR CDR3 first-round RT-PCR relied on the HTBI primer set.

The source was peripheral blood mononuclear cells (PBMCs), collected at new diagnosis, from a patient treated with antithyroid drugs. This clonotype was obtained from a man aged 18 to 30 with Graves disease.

The CDR3 spells CASSSPGGGMGSGELFF. The CDR3 nucleotides are TGTGCCAGCAGCTCCCCAGGAGGCGGGATGGGGTCCGGGGAGCTGTTTTTT. V and J are TRBV7-6 and TRBJ2-2; D possibly corresponds to TRBD2 (6 bases). The CDR3 loop spans 17 amino acids. Germline V gene sequence: CDR1 SGHVS, CDR2 FNYEAQ. V was cut by 4 bases and J by 6 bases, with 21 bases left in between.